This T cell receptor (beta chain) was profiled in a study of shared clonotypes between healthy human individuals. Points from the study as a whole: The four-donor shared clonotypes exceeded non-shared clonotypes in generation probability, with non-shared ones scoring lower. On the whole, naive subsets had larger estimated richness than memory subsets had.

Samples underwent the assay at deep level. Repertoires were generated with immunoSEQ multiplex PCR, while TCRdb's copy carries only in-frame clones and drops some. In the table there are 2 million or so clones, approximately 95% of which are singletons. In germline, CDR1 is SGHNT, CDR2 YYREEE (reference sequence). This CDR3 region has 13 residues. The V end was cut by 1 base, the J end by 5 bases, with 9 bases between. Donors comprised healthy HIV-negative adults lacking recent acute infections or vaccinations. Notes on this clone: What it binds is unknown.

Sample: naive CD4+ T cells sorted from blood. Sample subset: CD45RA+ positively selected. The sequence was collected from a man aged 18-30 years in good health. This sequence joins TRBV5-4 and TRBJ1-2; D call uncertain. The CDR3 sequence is CASSLWAVYGYTF. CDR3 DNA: TGTGCCAGCAGCTTGTGGGCGGTTTATGGCTACACCTTC. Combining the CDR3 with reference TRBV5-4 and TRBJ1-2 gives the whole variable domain ETGVTQSPTHLIKTRGQQVTLRCSSQSGHNTVSWYQQALGQGPQFIFQYYREEENGRGNFPPRFSGLQFPNYSSELNVNALELDDSALYLCASSLWAVYGYTFGSGTRLTVV.